These 31 T cell receptor beta chains originate from one sample sequenced in a study of cytotoxic CD8 clonotypes in ibrutinib-treated CLL. The repertoire was sequenced with immunoSEQ multiplex PCR; TCRdb's copy has only in-frame clones and lacks some. The table lists more than 70,000 clones, around 79% of them singletons. Material: PBMCs, obtained after 12 months of ibrutinib treatment. Receptors originate from a human donor with chronic lymphocytic leukemia.

The gene calls are TRBV19 and TRBJ2-3; no clear D. CDR1 LNHDA and CDR2 SQIVND come from the germline V gene (reference sequence). The CDR3 has 11 amino acids. The V end was cut by 3 bases, the J end by 2 bases, with 0 bases between. This CDR3 is CASSITDTQYF. CDR3 bases: TGTGCCAGTAGTATCACAGATACGCAGTATTTT. Drawing the rest from reference TRBV19 and TRBJ2-3, the complete variable domain is DGGITQSPKYLFRKEGQNVTLSCEQNLNHDAMYWYRQDPGQGLRLIYYSQIVNDFQKGDIAEGYSVSREKKESFPLTVTSAQKNPTAFYLCASSITDTQYFGPGTRLTVL.

The chain recombines TRBV4-2 with TRBJ2-5; 7 bases match TRBD2. This CDR3 has 13 amino acids. Germline V gene sequence: CDR1 LGHNA, CDR2 YNFKEQ. Germline trimming cut 5 bases from V and 10 bases from J; bases unmatched to any gene: 10. In DNA form, the CDR3 reads TGTGCCAGCAGCGAAGCAGCCCGGGACTACCAGTACTTC. Residues: CASSEAARDYQYF.

This clone was detected only a few times. The chain links TRBV5-6 to TRBJ2-1, with TRBD1 identical over 7 bases. J gave up 4 bases and V 4 bases, and 11 bases lay outside the gene matches. The germline gives CDR1 SGHDT, CDR2 YYEEEE. The CDR3 runs 16 residues. The CDR3 protein is CASSAAGTEIYNEQFF. In nucleotides, the CDR3 is TGTGCCAGCAGCGCCGCCGGGACAGAGATTTACAATGAGCAGTTCTTC.

CDR3 nucleotides: TGTGCCAGCAGTGAGTCGCGGGTGTCAGCCCACTATGGCTACACCTTC. This gives the protein CASSESRVSAHYGYTF. The rearrangement uses TRBV28 and TRBJ1-2; no definite D call. Germline-derived CDR1 and CDR2 are MDHEN and SYDVKM. The V end was cut by 5 bases, the J end by 3 bases, with 19 bases between. The CDR3 extends over 16 amino acids.

This clone was observed once. The V and J genes are TRBV7-6 and TRBJ2-7; 11 bases are shared with TRBD1. V dropped 3 bases and J dropped 5; count of bases not matched to a gene: 6. Germline loops: CDR1 SGHVS, CDR2 FNYEAQ. CDR3 length equals 15 residues. The CDR3: CASSLWDRGNDEQYF. In DNA form, the CDR3 reads TGTGCCAGCAGCTTGTGGGACAGGGGGAATGACGAGCAGTACTTC.

The chain combines TRBV7-2 with TRBJ2-1, with D uncertain. The CDR3 extends over 15 amino acids. From germline, CDR1 is SGHTA and CDR2 FQGNSA. Trimming shortened V by 5 bases and J by 2 bases, and 13 bases separated the two germline ends. The CDR3 nucleotides read TGTGCCAGCAGCCATCGGGCGTCAGCCTACAATGAGCAGTTCTTC. Its protein product is CASSHRASAYNEQFF.

This clone was counted a single time. V usage is TRBV27 and J usage is TRBJ2-6; no reliable D call. CDR1 MNHEY and CDR2 SMNVEV come from the germline V gene (reference sequence). The V end was cut by 6 bases, the J end by 3 bases, with 6 bases between. This CDR3 is built from 13 residues. The CDR3 region has the DNA TGTGCCAGCAGCCCGTTTGGGGCCAACGTCCTGACTTTC. As protein: CASSPFGANVLTF.

The rearrangement uses TRBV7-9 and TRBJ2-1; D possibly corresponds to TRBD2 (6 bases). There are 16 residues in the CDR3. V was shortened by 3 bases and J by 5 bases, with 17 bases between the two germline ends. Germline CDR1 SEHNR, CDR2 FQNEAQ (reference sequence). The chain's CDR3 is CASSLVGSGPHNEQFF. The DNA for the CDR3 is TGTGCCAGCAGCTTGGTGGGCAGCGGGCCCCACAATGAGCAGTTCTTC. The full variable domain, completed using reference TRBV7-9 and TRBJ2-1, is DTGVSQNPRHKITKRGQNVTFRCDPISEHNRLYWYRQTLGQGPEFLTYFQNEAQLEKSRLLSDRFSAERPKGSFSTLEIQRTEQGDSAMYLCASSLVGSGPHNEQFFGPGTRLTVL.

The rearrangement uses TRBV4-2 and TRBJ1-2; D ambiguous. Germline-derived CDR1 and CDR2 are LGHNA and YNFKEQ. The CDR3 covers 12 residues. V lost 1 base to trimming and J lost 7 bases, with 7 bases between them. The CDR3 sequence: CASSQGSRGYTF. CDR3 nucleotide sequence: TGTGCCAGCAGCCAAGGTAGCCGTGGCTACACCTTC.

The gene calls are TRBV4-1 and TRBJ2-3; a weak D match, TRBD2 (5 bases). The CDR3 spans 15 residues. Germline CDR1 is MGHRA and CDR2 is YSYEKL. Trimming shortened V by 4 bases and J by 2 bases, and 13 bases separated the two germline ends. CDR3 amino acids: CASSRSEGHTDTQYF. CDR3 sequence (DNA): TGCGCCAGCAGCCGCTCCGAGGGCCACACAGATACGCAGTATTTT.

This clone was counted a single time. The J gene is TRBJ1-1, the V gene TRBV7-6, with TRBD1 as a possible D gene (6 bases). CDR1 and CDR2 from the germline V gene are SGHVS and FNYEAQ. The length of the CDR3 is 14 residues. V was trimmed by 5 bases and J by 3 bases, leaving 13 bases between them. Here the CDR3 DNA reads TGTGCCAGCAGCCTACAGGGAGAGGACACTGAAGCTTTCTTT. Amino acids: CASSLQGEDTEAFF.

As DNA, the CDR3 is TGTGCCAGCAGCGGGGGCTACGGCACTGAAGCTTTCTTT. This gives the protein CASSGGYGTEAFF. The chain couples TRBV11-2 to TRBJ1-1, with a weak D call TRBD1 (6 bases). Between the trimmed V and J ends, which lost 5 bases and 4 bases, there was a span of 11 bases. In germline, CDR1 is SGHAT, CDR2 FQNNGV. The CDR3 runs to 13 residues. The complete variable domain, with remaining parts taken from reference TRBV11-2 and TRBJ1-1, reads EAGVAQSPRYKIIEKRQSVAFWCNPISGHATLYWYQQILGQGPKLLIQFQNNGVVDDSQLPKDRFSAERLKGVDSTLKIQPAKLEDSAVYLCASSGGYGTEAFFGQGTRLTVV.

The chain links TRBV7-9 to TRBJ1-2; no definite D call. With 1 base removed from V and 5 bases from J, the gap between germline ends came to 8 bases. The CDR3 has 13 amino acids. The germline CDR1 and CDR2 sequences are SEHNR and FQNEAQ (reference sequence). This CDR3 reads CASSLVSVYGYTF. The CDR3 DNA follows: TGTGCCAGCAGCTTAGTGTCCGTATATGGCTACACCTTC. The full variable domain, completed using reference TRBV7-9 and TRBJ1-2, is DTGVSQNPRHKITKRGQNVTFRCDPISEHNRLYWYRQTLGQGPEFLTYFQNEAQLEKSRLLSDRFSAERPKGSFSTLEIQRTEQGDSAMYLCASSLVSVYGYTFGSGTRLTVV.

This chain uses TRBV4-3 with TRBJ1-4; 8 nucleotides line up with TRBD1. Germline trimming cut 5 bases from V and 5 bases from J; bases unmatched to any gene: 13. Germline V gives CDR1 LGHNA, CDR2 YSLEER. CDR3 length equals 17 residues. The CDR3 here is CASSARTGPDSNEKLFF. The CDR3 region has the DNA TGCGCCAGCAGCGCCCGGACAGGGCCAGATTCAAATGAAAAACTGTTTTTT.

The chain employs TRBV27 and TRBJ1-5; the match to TRBD1 covers 9 bases. CDR1 MNHEY and CDR2 SMNVEV come from the germline V gene (reference sequence). Germline trimming cut 6 bases from V and 5 bases from J; bases unmatched to any gene: 2. This CDR3 contains 13 residues. The DNA of the CDR3 is TGTGCCAGCAGCCGGGACAGGGATCAGCCCCAGCATTTT. It specifies CASSRDRDQPQHF.

The gene calls are TRBV6-5 and TRBJ2-1, with 8 bases that match TRBD2. J gave up 2 bases and V 0 bases, and 3 bases lay outside the gene matches. Germline-derived CDR1 and CDR2 are MNHEY and SVGAGI. This CDR3 is 16 amino acids long. The CDR3 here is CASSYSRSGTYNEQFF. The CDR3, as DNA: TGTGCCAGCAGTTACTCGCGTAGCGGGACCTACAATGAGCAGTTCTTC.

V and J are TRBV7-2 and TRBJ2-7; 11 positions agree with TRBD2. Germline lookup yields CDR1 SGHTA and CDR2 FQGNSA. The V segment lost 5 bases and the J segment 2 bases; nucleotides outside the gene matches: 5. The CDR3 length is 15 residues. Here the CDR3 DNA reads TGTGCCAGCAGCCCTGGGACTAGCGGAACCTACGAGCAGTACTTC. This sequence encodes CASSPGTSGTYEQYF.

V and J are TRBV7-9 and TRBJ1-2; D uncertain. CDR1 is SEHNR and CDR2 is FQNEAQ in the germline V gene (reference sequence). Trimming took 5 bases from V and 7 from J, leaving 11 bases between them. There are 12 residues in the CDR3. CDR3 sequence (DNA): TGTGCCAGCAGCGAGAATCGGGGTGGCTACACCTTC. It codes for CASSENRGGYTF.

This clone has a handful of counts. V is TRBV28 and J is TRBJ1-3, with D tentatively TRBD1 (5 bases). CDR3 length equals 11 residues. CDR1 MDHEN and CDR2 SYDVKM come from the germline V gene. The germline V and J ends were trimmed by 4 bases and 8 bases, with 6 bases remaining between them. CDR3 coding DNA: TGTGCCAGCAGTTGGGGGGACACCATATATTTT. It is translated as CASSWGDTIYF.

The chain uses TRBV7-2 and TRBJ1-5, with TRBD1 as a possible D gene (6 bases). The CDR3 totals 16 residues. Germline CDR1 SGHTA, CDR2 FQGNSA. With 1 base removed from V and 2 bases from J, the gap between germline ends came to 12 bases. DNA of the CDR3: TGTGCCAGCAGCTTAGGGGGGGGCGCGGGCAATCAGCCCCAGCATTTT. Its protein product is CASSLGGGAGNQPQHF.

This clone turned up a few times. This specimen includes other DNA sequences encoding the same CDR3. The V gene is TRBV6-5, the J gene TRBJ1-4; 9 nucleotides align to TRBD1. Trimming at V came to 2 bases and at J to 8 bases, leaving 0 bases not matched to a gene. The CDR3 length is 13 residues. Germline lookup yields CDR1 MNHEY and CDR2 SVGAGI. CDR3 residues: CASSYGTGEKLFF. The CDR3 DNA is TGTGCCAGCAGTTACGGGACAGGGGAAAAACTGTTTTTT.

This sequence joins TRBV6-1 and TRBJ1-2; D is unresolved. This CDR3 has 14 residues. The germline gives CDR1 MNHNS, CDR2 SASEGT. The V end was cut by 2 bases, the J end by 3 bases, with 10 bases between. The DNA for the CDR3 is TGTGCCAGCAGTGAACGTGGGAAACACTATGGCTACACCTTC. Residues: CASSERGKHYGYTF.

In nucleotides, the CDR3 is TGCGCCAGCAGCTTTCTACTAGCGGCTACGAACACCGGGGAGCTGTTTTTT. As protein: CASSFLLAATNTGELFF. The rearrangement joins TRBV5-1 to TRBJ2-2; 8 nucleotides match TRBD2. This CDR3 is 17 amino acids long. V dropped 2 bases and J dropped 0; count of bases not matched to a gene: 6. Germline CDR1 and CDR2: SGHRS and YFSETQ.

The rearrangement uses TRBV6-5 and TRBJ1-2; tentatively, D is TRBD1 (6 bases). This CDR3 spans 13 amino acids. The germline V and J ends were trimmed by 6 bases and 5 bases, with 13 bases remaining between them. From germline, CDR1 is MNHEY and CDR2 SVGAGI. CDR3 DNA sequence: TGTGCCAGCAGCCGAACCGACAGGTATGGCTACACCTTC. It is translated as CASSRTDRYGYTF.

Here the CDR3 DNA reads TGCGCCAGCAGCTTGTCGTCCATTCCGCAGCGGGGTAACTATGGCTACACCTTC. It codes for CASSLSSIPQRGNYGYTF. The rearrangement links TRBV5-1 to TRBJ1-2; D unresolved. The CDR3 runs to 18 residues. Trimming took 1 base from V and 1 from J, leaving 20 bases between them. Germline CDR1 is SGHRS and CDR2 is YFSETQ.

DNA for the CDR3: TGTGCCACCAGCCAGACCGGGACTCCCGGGGAGACCCAGTACTTC. Its protein is CATSQTGTPGETQYF. The gene calls are TRBV15 and TRBJ2-5; D is perhaps TRBD2 (6 bases). The CDR3 has 15 residues. CDR1 is LNHNV and CDR2 is YYDKDF in the germline V gene (reference sequence). V lost 5 bases, J lost 5 bases, and 18 bases lay in between.

The chain recombines TRBV14 with TRBJ2-7, with 9 bases lining up with TRBD1. The V and J ends lost 3 bases and 6 bases, in that order; junction bases with no gene match: 6. The CDR3 length is 14 residues. Germline CDR1 reads SGHDN; CDR2 reads FVKESK. CDR3 residues: CASSHLRDRVEQYF. The CDR3, as DNA: TGTGCCAGCAGCCACCTCCGGGACAGGGTCGAGCAGTACTTC.

The chain combines TRBV6-6 with TRBJ2-2; 11 bases map to TRBD2. Trimming cost V 7 bases and J 1 base; bases outside gene matches: 5. Germline CDR1 and CDR2: MNHNY and SVGAGI (reference sequence). The CDR3 covers 16 residues. This CDR3 reads CASTGSGRVNTGELFF. Written as DNA, the CDR3 is TGTGCCAGCACGGGTAGCGGGAGGGTGAACACCGGGGAGCTGTTTTTT.

This chain links TRBV30 with TRBJ2-5, with 9 bases that match TRBD2. The CDR3 consists of 14 residues. CDR1 and CDR2 (germline): GTSNPN, SVGIG (reference sequence). J was trimmed by 0 bases and V by 5 bases; bases with no gene match: 4. CDR3 sequence reads: CAWGGGGDQETQYF. CDR3 coding DNA: TGTGCCTGGGGGGGCGGGGGGGACCAAGAGACCCAGTACTTC.

The genes are TRBV9 and TRBJ1-2; 7 bases line up with TRBD1. Germline CDR1 reads SGDLS; CDR2 reads YYNGEE. Germline trimming cut 0 bases from V and 6 bases from J; bases unmatched to any gene: 11. The CDR3 consists of 16 residues. Written as DNA, the CDR3 is TGTGCCAGCAGCGTAGTAACAGGGGAAAATGGGGATGGCTACACCTTC. Amino acids: CASSVVTGENGDGYTF. The full variable domain, its missing parts supplied by reference TRBV9 and TRBJ1-2, is DSGVTQTPKHLITATGQRVTLRCSPRSGDLSVYWYQQSLDQGLQFLIQYYNGEERAKGNILERFSAQQFPDLHSELNLSSLELGDSALYFCASSVVTGENGDGYTFGSGTRLTVV.

The CDR3 DNA is TGTGCCAGCAGGCGATACGGTACCGGGACAGTTGGGGCCAACGTCCTGACTTTC. Its protein is CASRRYGTGTVGANVLTF. This chain uses TRBV28 with TRBJ2-6, with TRBD1 matching 7 bases. The CDR3 loop spans 18 amino acids. Trimming took 6 bases from V and 3 from J; bases not matched to a gene: 14. The germline CDR1 and CDR2 sequences are MDHEN and SYDVKM.